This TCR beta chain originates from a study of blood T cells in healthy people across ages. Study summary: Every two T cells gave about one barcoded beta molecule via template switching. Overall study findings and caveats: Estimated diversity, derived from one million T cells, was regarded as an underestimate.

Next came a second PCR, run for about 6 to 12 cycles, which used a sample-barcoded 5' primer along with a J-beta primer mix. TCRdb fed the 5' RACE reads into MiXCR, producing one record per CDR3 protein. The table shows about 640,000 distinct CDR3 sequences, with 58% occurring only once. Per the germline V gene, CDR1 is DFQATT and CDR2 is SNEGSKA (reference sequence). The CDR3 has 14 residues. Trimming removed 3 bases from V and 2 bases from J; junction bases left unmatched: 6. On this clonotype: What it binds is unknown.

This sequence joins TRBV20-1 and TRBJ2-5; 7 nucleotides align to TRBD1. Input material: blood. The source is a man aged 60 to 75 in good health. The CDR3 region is CSARDRSGQETQYF. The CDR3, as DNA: TGCAGTGCTAGGGACAGGAGCGGTCAAGAGACCCAGTACTTC.